The entry below describes one T cell receptor (beta chain). These data come from a study of blood T cell repertoires in COVID-19. Authors' methods: Estimates of nucleated cell counts were drawn from the amplification of reference gene primers. Using immunoSEQ multiplex PCR, the repertoire was profiled, and TCRdb retains in-frame clones only, with some absent. The V and J calls and clone size come from that table; D and trimming were worked out from the DNA. Of under 250,000 clones in the sample, roughly 84% were seen once. The receptor was isolated from a woman aged 35 to 49 who had recovered from COVID-19. Sequenced sample: peripheral blood.

The CDR3 spells CASREQGVLDTEAFF. The CDR3 bases are TGTGCCAGCAGGGAGCAGGGGGTGTTGGACACTGAAGCTTTCTTT. V is TRBV2 and J is TRBJ1-1; 7 nucleotides align to TRBD1. Germline CDR1 is SNHLY and CDR2 is FYNNEI. The CDR3 runs 15 residues. The V segment lost 6 bases and the J segment 3 bases; nucleotides outside the gene matches: 10.